The clone carrying this T cell receptor (beta chain) was seen many times. After constant-region reverse-primer amplification, full-length variable regions underwent semi-nested PCR with Nested Universal Primer A. TCRdb processed the 5' RACE reads anew with MiXCR; each CDR3 protein has one entry. The sample has approximately 21,000 distinct CDR3 sequences, 30% seen once. Naive CD4+ cells had CD25+ Tregs removed. The CDR3 is 14 residues long. The germline CDR1 and CDR2 sequences are LGHDT and YNNKEL (reference sequence). Deletions cut 4 bases from V and 6 bases from J, with 13 bases between. Sequenced input: tumor-infiltrating naive CD4+ T cells sorted from the breast tumor. The subset here: naive CD4+ T cells, CD4+CD45RA+CD25-. The rearrangement joins TRBV3-1 to TRBJ2-1; D uncertain. The source is a female donor with breast cancer. The CDR3 DNA sequence: TGTGCCAGCAGCCTAGTCCGGTTTGGCAATGAGCAGTTCTTC. Translating it yields CASSLVRFGNEQFF.